Shown below are 6 T cell receptor beta chains from a single sample sequenced in a study of shared clonotypes between healthy human individuals. Libraries were prepared by immunoSEQ multiplex PCR; TCRdb keeps only in-frame clonotypes and omits some of them. The repertoire includes millions of clones, approximately 95% of them detected once, and 0.35% to 0.45% sits in the top ten. Sequenced sample: naive CD4+ T cells from PBMCs. Regarding subset: CD45RA+ positively selected. Receptors were obtained from a man younger than 30 in good health. Some clones in this sample may be carry-over from other donors' samples.

This rearrangement joins TRBV15 to TRBJ1-5; D may be TRBD1 (6 bases). The CDR3 is 14 residues long. The V end was cut by 3 bases, the J end by 4 bases, with 10 bases between. CDR1 is LNHNV, CDR2 YYDKDF, per germline (reference sequence). CDR3 coding DNA: TGTGCCACCAGCAGGATTACAGGGAATCAGCCCCAGCATTTT. Protein: CATSRITGNQPQHF.

The CDR3 bases are TGTGCCAGCAGTTCAGGAGGGAGCACTGAAGCTTTCTTT. This gives the protein CASSSGGSTEAFF. V gene TRBV7-3 combines with J gene TRBJ1-1, with D hard to call. V was cut by 6 bases and J by 4 bases, with 12 bases left in between. CDR3 length: 13 amino acids. From germline, CDR1 is SGHTA and CDR2 FQGTGA.

The genes are TRBV14 and TRBJ2-3, with TRBD2 identical over 7 bases. Germline values: CDR1 SGHDN, CDR2 FVKESK. The junction had 8 bases not matched to a gene; V was cut back by 4 bases and J by 1 base. CDR3 size: 16 residues. The chain's CDR3 is CASSPRGGTRTDTQYF. The DNA of the CDR3 is TGTGCCAGCAGCCCCCGGGGAGGGACTCGCACAGATACGCAGTATTTT.

V is TRBV2 and J is TRBJ1-1; the D is unclear. In germline, CDR1 is SNHLY, CDR2 FYNNEI. CDR3 length equals 14 residues. Trimming stripped 4 bases from V and 0 bases from J, with 9 bases between. The DNA of the CDR3 is TGTGCCAGCAGTGTATGGGAAGTGAACACTGAAGCTTTCTTT. This gives the protein CASSVWEVNTEAFF.

This sequence joins TRBV7-8 and TRBJ2-5; TRBD1 agrees at 9 bases. The CDR3 consists of 15 residues. Germline CDR1 reads SGHVS; CDR2 reads FQNEAQ. Trimming took 4 bases from V and 6 from J; bases not matched to a gene: 9. This chain's CDR3 is CASSSPTGGWQTQYF. The CDR3 DNA reads TGTGCCAGCAGCTCGCCGACAGGGGGGTGGCAGACCCAGTACTTC.

CDR3 sequence (DNA): TGTGCCAGCAGTCCCAGGAGCCCTAACTACAATGAGCAGTTCTTC. Amino acid sequence: CASSPRSPNYNEQFF. The V and J genes are TRBV28 and TRBJ2-1; D not resolved. This CDR3 region has 15 residues. The V end lost 5 bases, the J end lost 3 bases, and 14 bases lay between the germline ends. Germline V CDR1 and CDR2: MDHEN, SYDVKM.